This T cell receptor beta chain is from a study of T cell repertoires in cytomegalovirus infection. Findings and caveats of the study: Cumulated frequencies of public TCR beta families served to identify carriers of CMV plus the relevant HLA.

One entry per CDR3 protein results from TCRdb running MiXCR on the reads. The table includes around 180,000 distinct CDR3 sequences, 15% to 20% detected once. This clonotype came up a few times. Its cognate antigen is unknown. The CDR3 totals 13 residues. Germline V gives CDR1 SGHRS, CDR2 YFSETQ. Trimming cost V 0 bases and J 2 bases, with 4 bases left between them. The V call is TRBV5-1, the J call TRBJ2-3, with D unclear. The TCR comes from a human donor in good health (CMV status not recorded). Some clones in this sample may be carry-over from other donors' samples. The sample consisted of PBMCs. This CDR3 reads CASSLVATDTQYF. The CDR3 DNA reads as TGCGCCAGCAGCTTGGTGGCCACAGATACGCAGTATTTT.